This T cell receptor beta chain was profiled in a study of T cell repertoires in cytomegalovirus infection. With respect to this clonotype: The antigen is not known.

Germline CDR1 is KGHSH and CDR2 is LQKENI. CDR3 length: 15 amino acids. V lost 1 base to trimming and J lost 6 bases; unmatched junction nucleotides: 7. TCRdb passed the reads through MiXCR, listing each CDR3 protein once. Altogether 600,000 to 700,000 distinct CDR3 sequences are present, 30% to 40% being singletons, with the ten largest covering 15% to 20%. The gene calls are TRBV18 and TRBJ2-7, with 9 bases lining up with TRBD2. Sequences were derived from cultured PBMCs, sampled from culture after CMV antigen stimulation. This TCR derives from a human donor in good health (CMV status not recorded). Some clones in this sample may be carry-over from other donors' samples. The CDR3 here is CASSPRGGRAPEQYF. CDR3 coding DNA: TGTGCCAGCTCACCACGTGGCGGGAGGGCCCCCGAGCAGTACTTC.